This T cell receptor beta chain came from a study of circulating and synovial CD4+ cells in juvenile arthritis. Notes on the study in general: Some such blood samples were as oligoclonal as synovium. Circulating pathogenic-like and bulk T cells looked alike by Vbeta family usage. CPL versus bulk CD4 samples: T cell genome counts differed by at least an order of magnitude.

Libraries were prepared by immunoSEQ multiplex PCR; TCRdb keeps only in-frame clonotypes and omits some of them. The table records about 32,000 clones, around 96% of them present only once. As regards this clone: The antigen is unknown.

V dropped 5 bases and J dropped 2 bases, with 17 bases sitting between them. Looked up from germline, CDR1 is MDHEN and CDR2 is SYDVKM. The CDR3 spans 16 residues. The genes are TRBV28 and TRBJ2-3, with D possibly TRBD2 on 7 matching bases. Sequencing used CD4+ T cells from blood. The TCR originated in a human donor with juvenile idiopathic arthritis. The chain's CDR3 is CASSEGRGRTTDTQYF. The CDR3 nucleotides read TGTGCCAGCAGTGAAGGGAGGGGGAGGACCACAGATACGCAGTATTTT.